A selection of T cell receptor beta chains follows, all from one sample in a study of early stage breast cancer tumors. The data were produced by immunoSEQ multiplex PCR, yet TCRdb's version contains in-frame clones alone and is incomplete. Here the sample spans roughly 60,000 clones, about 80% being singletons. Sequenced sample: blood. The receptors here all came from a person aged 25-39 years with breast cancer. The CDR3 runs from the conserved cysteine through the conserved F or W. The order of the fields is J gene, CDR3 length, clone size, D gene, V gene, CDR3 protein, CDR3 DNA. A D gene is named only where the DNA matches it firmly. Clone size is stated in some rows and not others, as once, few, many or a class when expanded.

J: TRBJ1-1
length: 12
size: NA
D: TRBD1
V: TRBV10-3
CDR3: CAIRGQGTEAFF
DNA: TGTGCCATCAGGGGACAGGGAACTGAAGCTTTCTTT

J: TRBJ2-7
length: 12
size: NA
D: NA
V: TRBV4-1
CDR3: CASSPGNREQYF
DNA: TGCGCCAGCAGCCCCGGTAATCGGGAGCAGTACTTC

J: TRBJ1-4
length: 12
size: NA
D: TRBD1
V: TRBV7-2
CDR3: CASDRGAEKLFF
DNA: TGTGCCAGTGACAGGGGTGCTGAAAAACTGTTTTTT

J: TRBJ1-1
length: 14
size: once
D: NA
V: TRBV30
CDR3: CAWSRFVQGTEAFF
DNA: TGTGCCTGGAGTAGGTTCGTACAGGGAACTGAAGCTTTCTTT

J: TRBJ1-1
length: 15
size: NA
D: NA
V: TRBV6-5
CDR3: CASSYQPGVNTEAFF
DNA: TGTGCCAGCAGTTACCAACCAGGGGTAAACACTGAAGCTTTCTTT

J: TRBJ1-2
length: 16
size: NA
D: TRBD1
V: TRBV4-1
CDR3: CASSRLIRTGGYGYTF
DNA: TGCGCCAGCAGCCGCCTTATCAGGACAGGGGGCTATGGCTACACCTTC

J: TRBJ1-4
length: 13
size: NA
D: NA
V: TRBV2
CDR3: CASSQMGNEKLFF
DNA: TGTGCCAGCTCCCAGATGGGGAATGAAAAACTGTTTTTT

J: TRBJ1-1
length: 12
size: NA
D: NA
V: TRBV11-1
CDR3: CASRREGTEAFF
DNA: TGTGCCAGCAGACGGGAAGGGACTGAAGCTTTCTTT

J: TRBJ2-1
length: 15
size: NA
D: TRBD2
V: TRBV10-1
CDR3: CASSESGRAYNEQFF
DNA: TGCGCCAGCAGTGAGTCGGGGAGGGCCTACAATGAGCAGTTCTTC

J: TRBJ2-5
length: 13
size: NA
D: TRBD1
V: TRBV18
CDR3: CASSPTGVETQYF
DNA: TGTGCCAGCTCACCGACAGGGGTGGAGACCCAGTACTTC

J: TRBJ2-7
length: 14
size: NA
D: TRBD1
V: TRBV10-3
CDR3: CAIRTTGEAYEQYF
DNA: TGTGCCATCAGAACGACAGGGGAGGCCTACGAGCAGTACTTC

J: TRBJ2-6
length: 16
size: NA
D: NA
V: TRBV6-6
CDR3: CASSYRGGSGANVLTF
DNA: TGTGCCAGCAGTTACCGGGGAGGCTCTGGGGCCAACGTCCTGACTTTC

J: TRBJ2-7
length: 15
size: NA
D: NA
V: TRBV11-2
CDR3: CASSLALGYNYEQYF
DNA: TGTGCCAGCAGCTTAGCATTGGGGTATAACTACGAGCAGTACTTC

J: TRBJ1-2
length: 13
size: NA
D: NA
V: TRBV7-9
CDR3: CASSRDVNYGYTF
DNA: TGTGCCAGCAGCCGCGACGTAAACTATGGCTACACCTTC

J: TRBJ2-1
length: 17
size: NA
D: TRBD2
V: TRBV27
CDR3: CASSLKPPGLSYNEQFF
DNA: TGTGCCAGCAGTCTAAAACCTCCGGGACTATCTTACAATGAGCAGTTCTTC

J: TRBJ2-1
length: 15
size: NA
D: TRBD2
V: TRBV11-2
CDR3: CASSLWTSGFNEQFF
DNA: TGTGCCAGCAGCTTATGGACTAGTGGCTTCAATGAGCAGTTCTTC

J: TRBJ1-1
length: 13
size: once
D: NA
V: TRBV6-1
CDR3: CASPPDWNTEAFF
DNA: TGTGCCAGCCCCCCGGACTGGAACACTGAAGCTTTCTTT

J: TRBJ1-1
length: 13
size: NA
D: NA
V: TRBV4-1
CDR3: CASSQAAFTEAFF
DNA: TGCGCCAGCAGCCAAGCCGCGTTCACTGAAGCTTTCTTT

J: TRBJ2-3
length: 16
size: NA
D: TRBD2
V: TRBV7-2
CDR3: CASSFFREGYPDTQYF
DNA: TGTGCCAGCAGCTTCTTCCGGGAGGGCTACCCAGATACGCAGTATTTT

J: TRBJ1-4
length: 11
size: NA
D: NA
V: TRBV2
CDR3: CASREAGTRFF
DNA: TGTGCCAGCAGAGAAGCCGGGACGCGGTTTTTT

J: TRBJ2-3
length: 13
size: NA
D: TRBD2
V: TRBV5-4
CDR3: CASTTGGTDTQYF
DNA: TGTGCCAGCACAACCGGGGGGACAGATACGCAGTATTTT

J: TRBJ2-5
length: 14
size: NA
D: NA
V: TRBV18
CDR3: CASSPGEWEETQYF
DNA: TGTGCCAGCTCACCAGGGGAGTGGGAAGAGACCCAGTACTTC

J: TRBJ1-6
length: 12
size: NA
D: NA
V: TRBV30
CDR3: CAWSSDAGVDHF
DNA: TGTGCCTGGAGTTCAGATGCTGGGGTGGACCACTTT

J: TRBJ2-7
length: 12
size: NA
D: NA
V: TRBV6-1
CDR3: CASGTTSQGQYF
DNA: TGTGCCAGCGGTACTACTTCCCAGGGGCAGTACTTC

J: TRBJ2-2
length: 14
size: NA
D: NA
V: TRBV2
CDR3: CASRGMGDTGELFF
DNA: TGTGCCAGCAGGGGGATGGGGGACACCGGGGAGCTGTTTTTT

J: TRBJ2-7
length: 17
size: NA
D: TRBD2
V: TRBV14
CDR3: CASSQNRGSSGRAQQYF
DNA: TGTGCCAGCAGCCAAAATCGAGGGTCTAGCGGGAGGGCCCAGCAGTACTTC

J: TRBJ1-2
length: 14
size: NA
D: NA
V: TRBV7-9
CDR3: CASSLGTEDYGYTF
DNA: TGTGCCAGCAGCTTAGGGACAGAGGATTATGGCTACACCTTC

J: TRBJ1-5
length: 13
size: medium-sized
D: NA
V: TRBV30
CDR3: CAWSAGLGQPQHF
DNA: TGTGCCTGGAGTGCGGGGCTTGGTCAGCCCCAGCATTTT

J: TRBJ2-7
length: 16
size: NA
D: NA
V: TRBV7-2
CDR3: CASSSTRHTSVYEQYF
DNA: TGTGCCAGCAGCTCCACCCGCCATACATCAGTCTACGAGCAGTACTTC

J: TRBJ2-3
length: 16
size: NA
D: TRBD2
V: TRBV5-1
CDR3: CASSQGAGGPRDTQYF
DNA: TGCGCCAGCAGCCAGGGAGCGGGAGGGCCGCGCGATACGCAGTATTTT

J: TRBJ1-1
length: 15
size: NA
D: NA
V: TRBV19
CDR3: CASSMRRTENTEAFF
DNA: TGTGCCAGTAGTATGAGACGAACTGAGAACACTGAAGCTTTCTTT

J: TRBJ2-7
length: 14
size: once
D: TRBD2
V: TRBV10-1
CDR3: CASSGTGGPREQYF
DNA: TGCGCCAGCAGTGGGACGGGAGGGCCACGGGAGCAGTACTTC

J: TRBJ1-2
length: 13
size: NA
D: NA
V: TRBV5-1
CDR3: CASSFGGDGGYTF
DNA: TGCGCCAGCAGCTTTGGCGGGGATGGTGGCTACACCTTC

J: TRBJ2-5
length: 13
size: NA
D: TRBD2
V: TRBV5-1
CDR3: CASSLSGIETQYF
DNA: TGCGCCAGCAGCCTTAGCGGGATAGAGACCCAGTACTTC

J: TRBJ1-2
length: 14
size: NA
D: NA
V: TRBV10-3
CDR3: CAISAGRANYGYTF
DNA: TGTGCCATCAGTGCCGGGAGGGCTAACTATGGCTACACCTTC

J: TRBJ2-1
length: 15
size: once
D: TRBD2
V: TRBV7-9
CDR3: CASSPPSGRIEVQFF
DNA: TGTGCCAGCAGCCCGCCTAGCGGGAGAATTGAGGTGCAGTTCTTC

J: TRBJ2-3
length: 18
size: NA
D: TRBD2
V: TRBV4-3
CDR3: CASSQGLAGVGVTDTQYF
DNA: TGCGCCAGCAGCCAAGGACTAGCGGGAGTTGGGGTCACAGATACGCAGTATTTT

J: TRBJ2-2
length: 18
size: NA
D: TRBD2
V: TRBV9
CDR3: CASSSLRTSGLNTGELFF
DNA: TGTGCCAGCAGCTCCCTTAGGACTAGCGGATTGAACACCGGGGAGCTGTTTTTT

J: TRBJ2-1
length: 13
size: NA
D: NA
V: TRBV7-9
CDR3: CASSLGTPDEQFF
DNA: TGTGCCAGCAGCTTAGGTACCCCGGATGAGCAGTTCTTC

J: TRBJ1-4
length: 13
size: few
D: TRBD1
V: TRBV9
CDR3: CASSEGTDEKLFF
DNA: TGTGCCAGCAGCGAGGGGACAGATGAAAAACTGTTTTTT

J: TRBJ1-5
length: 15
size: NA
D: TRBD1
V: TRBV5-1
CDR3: CASSFGTGDGQPQHF
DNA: TGCGCCAGCAGCTTCGGGACAGGGGATGGTCAGCCCCAGCATTTT

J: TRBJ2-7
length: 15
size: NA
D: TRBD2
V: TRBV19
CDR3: CASSIGGGGSYEQYF
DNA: TGTGCCAGTAGTATAGGTGGGGGAGGGTCCTACGAGCAGTACTTC

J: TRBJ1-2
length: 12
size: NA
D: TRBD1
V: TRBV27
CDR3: CASQTGGNGYTF
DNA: TGTGCCAGCCAGACAGGGGGTAATGGCTACACCTTC

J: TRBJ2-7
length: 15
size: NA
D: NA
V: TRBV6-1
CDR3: CASTLQGPLDYEQYF
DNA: TGTGCCAGTACACTCCAGGGCCCTCTTGACTACGAGCAGTACTTC

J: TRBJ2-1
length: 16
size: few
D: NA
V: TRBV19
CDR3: CASSLRTIPVSDEQFF
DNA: TGTGCCAGTAGTCTAAGGACTATTCCTGTGAGTGATGAGCAGTTCTTC

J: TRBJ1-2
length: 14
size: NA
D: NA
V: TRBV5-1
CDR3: CASSLSPQGNGYTF
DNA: TGCGCCAGCAGCTTATCTCCCCAGGGGAATGGCTACACCTTC

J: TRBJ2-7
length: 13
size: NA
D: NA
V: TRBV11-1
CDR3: CASSLAPSYEQYF
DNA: TGTGCCAGCAGCTTAGCCCCCTCCTACGAGCAGTACTTC

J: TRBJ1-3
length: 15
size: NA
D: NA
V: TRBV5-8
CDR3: CASRSRLTGGNTIYF
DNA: TGTGCCAGCAGGTCCCGCCTCACCGGGGGAAACACCATATATTTT

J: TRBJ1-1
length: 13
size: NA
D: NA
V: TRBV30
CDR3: CAWSGTANTEAFF
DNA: TGTGCCTGGAGTGGGACGGCAAACACTGAAGCTTTCTTT